The TCR beta chain described here comes from a study of cytotoxic CD8 clonotypes in ibrutinib-treated CLL. Turning to the study itself: Response sampling occurred after a median 12 months of treatment (range 6 to 36). Study-level findings and limits: Baseline clonality, above age-matched healthy donor levels, tracked circulating CD8+ T-cell counts.

The germline V gene encodes CDR1 MGHRA and CDR2 YSYEKL. V was clipped by 2 bases and J by 5 bases, with 13 bases between them. This CDR3 spans 14 amino acids. Turning to this clone: What it binds is unknown.

TCRdb's table, derived via immunoSEQ multiplex PCR, lists solely in-frame clones and lacks some. The sample lists about 45,000 clones; around 73% were seen once. The sequencing used PBMCs, collected after 12 months of ibrutinib treatment. The rearrangement joins TRBV4-1 to TRBJ2-7; D is uncertain. The origin of this receptor is a human donor with chronic lymphocytic leukemia. The CDR3 spells CASSQLKSFHEQYF. The CDR3 DNA reads as TGCGCCAGCAGCCAATTGAAGTCTTTTCACGAGCAGTACTTC.